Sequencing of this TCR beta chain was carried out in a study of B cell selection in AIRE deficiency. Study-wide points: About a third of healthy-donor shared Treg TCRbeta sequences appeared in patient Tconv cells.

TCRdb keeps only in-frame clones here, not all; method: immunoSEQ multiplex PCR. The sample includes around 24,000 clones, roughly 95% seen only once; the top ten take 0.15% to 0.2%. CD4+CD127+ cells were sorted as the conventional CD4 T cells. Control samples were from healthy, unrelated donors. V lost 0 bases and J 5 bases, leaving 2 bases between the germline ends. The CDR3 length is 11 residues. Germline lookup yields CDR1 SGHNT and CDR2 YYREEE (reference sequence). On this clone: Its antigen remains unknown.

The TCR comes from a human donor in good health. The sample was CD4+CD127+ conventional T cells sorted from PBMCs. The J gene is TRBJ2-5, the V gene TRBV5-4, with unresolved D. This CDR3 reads CASSLAETQYF. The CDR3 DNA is TGTGCCAGCAGCTTGGCGGAGACCCAGTACTTC.